This TCR beta chain is drawn from a study of chemoradiotherapy in HPV16-positive cancers. Generated by immunoSEQ multiplex PCR, the TCRdb table keeps only in-frame clones and is missing some. The sample includes around 9,800 clones, under 80% seen only once; the top ten take about 37%. Samples were taken several times over chemoradiotherapy. This sample was gathered from a patient who underwent chemoradiotherapy. The receptor's source is a human donor with HPV-associated anogenital cancer.

In DNA, the CDR3 is TGTGCCAGCAGCGCCCAACGGACAAGAGCTAACTATGGCTACACCTTC. Its protein product is CASSAQRTRANYGYTF. V gene TRBV7-2 combines with J gene TRBJ1-2; possible D gene TRBD1, 5 bases. Deletions cut 5 bases from V and 0 bases from J, with 16 bases between. The CDR3 length is 16 residues. CDR1 and CDR2 (germline): SGHTA, FQGNSA.